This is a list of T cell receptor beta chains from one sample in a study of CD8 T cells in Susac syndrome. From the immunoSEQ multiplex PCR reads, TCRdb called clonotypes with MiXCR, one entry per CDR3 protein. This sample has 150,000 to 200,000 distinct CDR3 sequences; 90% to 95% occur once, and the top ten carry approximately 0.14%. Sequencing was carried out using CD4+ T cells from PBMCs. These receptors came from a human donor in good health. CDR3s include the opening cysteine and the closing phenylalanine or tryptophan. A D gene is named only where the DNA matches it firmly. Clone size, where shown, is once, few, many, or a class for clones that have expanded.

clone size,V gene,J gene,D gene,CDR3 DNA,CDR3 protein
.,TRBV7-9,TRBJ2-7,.,TGTGCCAGCAGCTTGGGTCTTGACAGGCGAACATCCTACGAGCAGTACTTC,CASSLGLDRRTSYEQYF
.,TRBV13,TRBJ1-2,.,TGTGCCAGCAGCTCCCGGAGCGGAGGGGGTTCCCTCTATGGCTACACCTTC,CASSSRSGGGSLYGYTF
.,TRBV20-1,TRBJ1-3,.,TGCAGTGCTAGCAACAGCTACTCTGGAAACACCATATATTTT,CSASNSYSGNTIYF
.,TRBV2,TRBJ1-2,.,TGTGCCAGCAGCGGGACACCGAACACAAACTATGGCTACGCCTTC,CASSGTPNTNYGYAF
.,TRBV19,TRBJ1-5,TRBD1,TGTGCCAGCGACAGGGCCTCTAGCAATCAGCCCCAGCATTTT,CASDRASSNQPQHF
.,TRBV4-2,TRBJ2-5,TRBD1,TGTGCCAGCAGCCAAGGCACAGGGGGTCAAGAGACCCAGTACTTC,CASSQGTGGQETQYF
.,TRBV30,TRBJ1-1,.,TGTGCCTGGAGTTTAGGATTCTCAGGGACCACTGAAGCTTTCTTT,CAWSLGFSGTTEAFF
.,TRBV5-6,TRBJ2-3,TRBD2,TGTGCCAGCAGCTTGATTCTCGCGGGGGGGTTCACAGATACGCAGTATTTT,CASSLILAGGFTDTQYF
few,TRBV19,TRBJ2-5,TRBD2,TGTGCCAGTAGTATGAGGCTAGCGGGGCCGCCGGGAGAGACCCAGTACTTC,CASSMRLAGPPGETQYF
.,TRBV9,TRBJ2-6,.,TGTGCCAGCAGCGTATTAGGGGATGGGGCCAACGTCCTGACTTTC,CASSVLGDGANVLTF
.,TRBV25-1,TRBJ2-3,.,TGTGCCAGCACCTCCGACGTAGGCAGGCCAAGCACAGATACGCAGTATTTT,CASTSDVGRPSTDTQYF
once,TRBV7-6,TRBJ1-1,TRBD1,TGTGCCAGCAGCCTACAGGGGACCAACACTGAAGCTTTCTTT,CASSLQGTNTEAFF
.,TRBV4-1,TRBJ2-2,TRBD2,TGCGCCAGCAGCCATCCGGCTAGCGGGGGGGTGTACACCGGGGAGCTGTTTTTT,CASSHPASGGVYTGELFF
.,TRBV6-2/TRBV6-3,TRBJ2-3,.,TGTGCCAGCAGTGCCTCGGGGGCAGATACGCAGTATTTT,CASSASGADTQYF
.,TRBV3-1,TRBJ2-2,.,TGTGCCAGCAGCCAAGGGTTCTGGAACACCGGGGAGCTGTTTTTT,CASSQGFWNTGELFF
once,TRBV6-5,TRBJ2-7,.,TGTGCCAGCAGTTACCTCACAGCTTCCTACGAGCAGTACTTC,CASSYLTASYEQYF
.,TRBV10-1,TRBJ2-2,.,TGCGCCAGCAGTGCAGGCCAGACCACCGGGGAGCTGTTTTTT,CASSAGQTTGELFF
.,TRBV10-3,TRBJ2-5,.,TGTGCCATCAGTGAGTCTCAGGGGGAGACCCAGTACTTC,CAISESQGETQYF
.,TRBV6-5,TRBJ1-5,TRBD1,TGTGCCAGCAGTTATCAAACAGGGGGACAGCCCCAGCATTTT,CASSYQTGGQPQHF
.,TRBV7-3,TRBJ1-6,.,TGTGCCAGCAGCTCTACGGGGGGTTCACCCCTCCACTTT,CASSSTGGSPLHF
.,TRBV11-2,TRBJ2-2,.,TGTGCCAGCGGACGAGGAACGAACACCGGGGAGCTGTTTTTT,CASGRGTNTGELFF
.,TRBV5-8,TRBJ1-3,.,TGTGCCAGCAGCTTGGGGCGTACTGGAAACACCATATATTTT,CASSLGRTGNTIYF
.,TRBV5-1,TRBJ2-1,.,TGCGCCAGCCGTCGTTTGGGGGGCTCCTACAATGAGCAGTTCTTC,CASRRLGGSYNEQFF
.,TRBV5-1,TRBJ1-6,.,TGCGCCAGCAGCTTGGCCTGGCGGGGTGATTCACCCCTCCACTTT,CASSLAWRGDSPLHF
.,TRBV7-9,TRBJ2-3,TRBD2,TGTGCCAGCAGCTTAGCCAGCGGGGGTGGAGATACGCAGTATTTT,CASSLASGGGDTQYF
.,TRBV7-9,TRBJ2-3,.,TGTGCCAGCAGCCCGGTCGGACTCCTCGATACGCAGTATTTT,CASSPVGLLDTQYF
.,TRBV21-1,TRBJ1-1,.,TGTGCCAGCAGCGAAATGGACAGGGGGTGGACTGAAGCTTTCTTT,CASSEMDRGWTEAFF
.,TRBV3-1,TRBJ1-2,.,TGTGCCAGCAGCCAAGAGGGGATCTATGGCTACACCTTC,CASSQEGIYGYTF
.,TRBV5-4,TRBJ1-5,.,TGTGCCAGCAGCTTGGGAACAGGGTCGAAGAAGCATTTT,CASSLGTGSKKHF
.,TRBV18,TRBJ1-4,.,TGTGCCAGCTCACCGGACAGTAATGAAAAACTGTTTTTT,CASSPDSNEKLFF
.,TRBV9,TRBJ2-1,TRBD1,TGTGCCAGCAGTCAGGCCGGGACAGGGGACAATGAGCAGTTCTTC,CASSQAGTGDNEQFF